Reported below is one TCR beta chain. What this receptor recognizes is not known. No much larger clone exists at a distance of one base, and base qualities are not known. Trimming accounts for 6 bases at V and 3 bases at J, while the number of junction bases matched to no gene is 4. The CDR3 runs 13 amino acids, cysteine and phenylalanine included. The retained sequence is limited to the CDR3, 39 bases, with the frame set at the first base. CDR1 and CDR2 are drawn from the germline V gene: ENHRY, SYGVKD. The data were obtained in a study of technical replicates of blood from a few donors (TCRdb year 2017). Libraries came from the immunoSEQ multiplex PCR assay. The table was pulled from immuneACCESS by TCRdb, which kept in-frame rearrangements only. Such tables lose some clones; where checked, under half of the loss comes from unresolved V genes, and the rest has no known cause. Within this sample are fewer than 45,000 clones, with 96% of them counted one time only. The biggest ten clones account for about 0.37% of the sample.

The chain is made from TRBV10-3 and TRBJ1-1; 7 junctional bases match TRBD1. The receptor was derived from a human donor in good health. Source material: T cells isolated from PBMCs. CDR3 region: CAISQGVYTEAFF. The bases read TGTGCCATCAGCCAGGGGGTGTACACTGAAGCTTTCTTT.